A selection of T cell receptor beta chains follows, all from one sample in a study of vaccination and CD4 T cells after COVID-19. One entry per CDR3 protein, called by TCRdb with MiXCR from the PCR reads. Of more than 15,000 distinct CDR3 sequences in the sample, about 44% are singletons; the top ten hold about 4%. No antigen has been assigned to these receptors. Sequencing was done on a sample of CD4+ T cells from blood, cultured in vitro. All receptors derive from a human donor who had recovered from COVID-19. Both conserved end residues are part of each CDR3. The D gene is left open where the match is weak. Expanded clones get a size class; other rows say once, few or many, or leave the size out.

TRBJ1-2,once,TRBV18,.,TGTGCCAGCTCACCGTACGGGAGGGTCTATGGCTACACCTTC,CASSPYGRVYGYTF
TRBJ2-3,.,TRBV11-1,.,TGTGCCAGCAGCTTAGTTCCGGGGGCTAGCACAGATACGCAGTATTTT,CASSLVPGASTDTQYF
TRBJ2-5,few,TRBV20-1,.,TGCAGTGTATTCGTACAAGAGACCCAGTACTTC,CSVFVQETQYF
TRBJ1-2,once,TRBV12-3/TRBV12-4,TRBD1,TGTGCCAGCAGTCCCAGGGGGCGCGGAGGCTACACCTTC,CASSPRGRGGYTF
TRBJ2-7,few,TRBV2,.,TGTGCCAGCAGTGGGGGTAGCGGAGACGAGCAGTACTTC,CASSGGSGDEQYF
TRBJ2-5,.,TRBV20-1,TRBD2,TGCAGTGCCCCGCCGGGACTAGCTGGGGAGACCCAGTACTTC,CSAPPGLAGETQYF
TRBJ1-5,.,TRBV29-1,.,TGCAGCCTAGTCCTGAGAGCGCCGGATCAGCCCCAGCATTTT,CSLVLRAPDQPQHF
TRBJ2-7,.,TRBV7-3,.,TGTGCCAGCAGCTTATTCAGGGACTACGAGCAGTACTTC,CASSLFRDYEQYF
TRBJ2-7,.,TRBV29-1,TRBD2,TGCAGCGCTCAGGGACTAGCGGGAGTGGGGGAGCAGTACTTC,CSAQGLAGVGEQYF
TRBJ2-3,.,TRBV2,TRBD1,TGTGCCAGCAGGCGGACAGGGGGGATGGATACGCAGTATTTT,CASRRTGGMDTQYF
TRBJ1-5,few,TRBV28,.,TGTGCCAGCAGGAAACCGGCAGGGACTCGTCAGCCCCAGCATTTT,CASRKPAGTRQPQHF
TRBJ1-5,.,TRBV1,.,TGCACCAGCAGACGGACAACCCTGGGCAATCAGCCCCAGCATTTT,CTSRRTTLGNQPQHF
TRBJ2-3,.,TRBV27,TRBD2,TGTGCCAGCAGCCTACTAGCGGGAGGGCCCACAGATACGCAGTATTTT,CASSLLAGGPTDTQYF
TRBJ2-7,.,TRBV19,.,TGTGCCAGTAGTCTAACCCGGGACGGGTCCTACGAGCAGTACTTC,CASSLTRDGSYEQYF
TRBJ2-3,.,TRBV6-1,.,TGTGCCAGCAGCAAATCCGGGAGCCCTACCCCGTATTTT,CASSKSGSPTPYF
TRBJ1-2,.,TRBV2,TRBD1,TGTGCCAGCAAAGAACAGGGGAGGACTGGCTACACCTTC,CASKEQGRTGYTF
TRBJ1-2,medium-sized,TRBV30,.,TGTGCCTGGGTACAGGGTCGGGAGGGCGGCTACACCTTC,CAWVQGREGGYTF
TRBJ2-2,few,TRBV2,TRBD2,TGTGCCAGCAAGTACCTAGCGGGAGGCACCGGGGAGCTGTTTTTT,CASKYLAGGTGELFF
TRBJ1-1,few,TRBV29-1,.,TGCAGCGCCCGTTCTTACGGGAGATGGATGAACACTGAAGCTTTCTTT,CSARSYGRWMNTEAFF
TRBJ2-7,.,TRBV6-1,TRBD2,TGTGCCAGTGATCTAGCGGGACACGGCGAGCAGTACTTC,CASDLAGHGEQYF
TRBJ1-1,.,TRBV29-1,TRBD1,TGCAGCGTTTCAACAGGGGTCACTGAAGCTTTCTTT,CSVSTGVTEAFF
TRBJ1-6,.,TRBV27,.,TGTGCCAGCAGTTTCTCGGGCTCCTATAATTCACCCCTCCACTTT,CASSFSGSYNSPLHF
TRBJ1-1,few,TRBV27,.,TGTGCCAGCAGTGCATACAGGGACATGAACACTGAAGCTTTCTTT,CASSAYRDMNTEAFF
TRBJ1-1,few,TRBV19,.,TGTGCCAGTAGTAAACCCTTTTCTTCGGTGAACACTGAAGCTTTCTTT,CASSKPFSSVNTEAFF
TRBJ2-2,.,TRBV2,TRBD2,TGTGCCAGCAAAGCTAGCGGGACACTCACCGGGGAGCTGTTTTTT,CASKASGTLTGELFF
TRBJ2-1,.,TRBV20-1,.,TGCAGTGCTAGAACATTCTCGGGACTGAGCTACAATGAGCAGTTCTTC,CSARTFSGLSYNEQFF
TRBJ2-2,.,TRBV5-1,.,TGCGCCAGCAGCCCCACCCCCCAAAACGCGAACACCGGGGAGCTGTTTTTT,CASSPTPQNANTGELFF
TRBJ2-5,few,TRBV7-2,.,TGTGCCAGCAGCAAGTACCAAGAGACCCAGTACTTC,CASSKYQETQYF
TRBJ2-3,few,TRBV20-1,TRBD1,TGCAGTGCTAGAGAATGGGACAGGGGGCTTCCAGATACGCAGTATTTT,CSAREWDRGLPDTQYF
TRBJ1-5,.,TRBV30,.,TGTGCCTGGAGTGTATCGGGGGGAAGCAATCAGCCCCAGCATTTT,CAWSVSGGSNQPQHF